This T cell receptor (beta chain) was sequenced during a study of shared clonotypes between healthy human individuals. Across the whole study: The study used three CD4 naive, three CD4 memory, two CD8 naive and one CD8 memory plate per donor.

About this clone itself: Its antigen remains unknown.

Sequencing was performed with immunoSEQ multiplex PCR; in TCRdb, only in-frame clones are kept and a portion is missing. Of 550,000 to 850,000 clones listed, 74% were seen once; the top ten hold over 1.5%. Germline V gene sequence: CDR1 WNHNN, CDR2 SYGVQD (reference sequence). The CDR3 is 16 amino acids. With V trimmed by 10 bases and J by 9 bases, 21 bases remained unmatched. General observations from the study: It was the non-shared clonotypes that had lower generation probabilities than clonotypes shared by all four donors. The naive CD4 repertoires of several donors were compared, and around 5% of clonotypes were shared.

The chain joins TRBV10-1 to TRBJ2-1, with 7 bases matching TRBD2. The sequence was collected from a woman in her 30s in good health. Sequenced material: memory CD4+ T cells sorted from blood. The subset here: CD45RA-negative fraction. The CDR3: CATSPRIGGGGGEQFF. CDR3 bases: TGCGCCACCTCCCCACGTATCGGCGGGGGAGGCGGTGAGCAGTTCTTC.